The 14 T cell receptor beta chains presented below share a single source sample, sequenced in a study of T-cell reconstitution after alpha-beta-depleted transplantation in children. Molecular barcoding with unique molecular identifiers was used for the TCRbeta library. TCRdb reprocessed the PCR reads with MiXCR, giving one entry per CDR3 protein. The sample includes a few hundred thousand distinct CDR3 sequences, about 45% of them seen just once. The sequences come from PBMCs, collected before TCRalphabeta/CD19-depleted stem cell transplant. All receptors come from a girl aged 2 to 9 with aplastic anemia, due to receive a stem cell transplant.

The table lists this clonotype with a few counts. This chain connects TRBV6-1 to TRBJ2-3; D is unresolved. The CDR3 contains 13 residues. Looked up from germline, CDR1 is MNHNS and CDR2 is SASEGT. V was pared by 6 bases and J by 6 bases, with 13 bases between. The CDR3 DNA is TGTGCCAGCAGCCAAGACTCGTCGGATACGCAGTATTTT. Translating gives CASSQDSSDTQYF.

The chain is built from TRBV20-1 and TRBJ2-6; D not resolved. The V gene's germline CDR1 is DFQATT and CDR2 SNEGSKA (reference sequence). V was shortened by 3 bases and J by 4 bases, with 4 bases between the two germline ends. The CDR3 covers 12 residues. The chain's CDR3 is CSARRGANVLTF. As DNA, the CDR3 is TGCAGTGCTAGGCGAGGGGCCAACGTCCTGACTTTC.

This clonotype was seen at least ten times. CDR3 sequence (DNA): TGCAGTGCTGCGGACAGGGGCCATTACAATGAGCAGTTCTTC. This translates into CSAADRGHYNEQFF. This chain connects TRBV20-1 to TRBJ2-1, with 9 positions matching TRBD1. Trimming removed 5 bases from V and 4 bases from J; junction bases left unmatched: 6. Germline CDR1 is DFQATT and CDR2 is SNEGSKA (reference sequence). The CDR3 length is 14 residues.

The sample holds many counts of this clonotype. V and J are TRBV7-8 and TRBJ2-7; a possible D gene is TRBD2 (6 bases). This CDR3 comprises 15 residues. V was trimmed by 2 bases and J by 0 bases, leaving 11 bases between them. The germline V gene encodes CDR1 SGHVS and CDR2 FQNEAQ. CDR3 coding DNA: TGTGCCAGCAGCTTAATAGCGGACCTCTCCTACGAGCAGTACTTC. It is translated as CASSLIADLSYEQYF.

This clonotype has more than one count but fewer than ten. The V gene is TRBV20-1, the J gene TRBJ1-1; 8 bases are a match to TRBD1. CDR1 is DFQATT and CDR2 is SNEGSKA in the germline V gene (reference sequence). The CDR3 extends over 17 amino acids. V lost 0 bases, J lost 3 bases, and 12 bases stayed unmatched. CDR3 DNA sequence: TGCAGTGCTAGAGATTGGAAAAGGACAGGGCGGGACACTGAAGCTTTCTTT. It codes for CSARDWKRTGRDTEAFF.

As for this clonotype: Given the absence of the conserved phenylalanine or tryptophan at the CDR3 end, a read error is likely. V is TRBV5-6 and J is TRBJ2-3, with TRBD1 identical over 9 bases. There are 15 residues in the CDR3. Germline V gene lookup returns CDR1 SGHDT and CDR2 YYEEEE. The V and J ends lost 8 bases and 2 bases, in that order; junction bases with no gene match: 9. As DNA, the CDR3 is TGTGCCAGTTCCCGGGACAGGGATCTCACAGATACGCAGTATTCT. Protein: CASSRDRDLTDTQYS.

The table lists this clonotype with many counts. This chain joins TRBV27 and TRBJ2-3, with TRBD2 as a possible D gene (5 bases). This CDR3 region has 13 residues. Trimming took 0 bases from V and 13 from J, leaving 14 bases between them. The germline gives CDR1 MNHEY, CDR2 SMNVEV (reference sequence). DNA of the CDR3: TGTGCCAGCAGTTTATCAGGACTTCCATTGGAGTATTTT. This sequence encodes CASSLSGLPLEYF.

This clonotype was recorded at least ten times. This chain connects TRBV7-2 to TRBJ2-3; D gene uncertain. From germline, CDR1 is SGHTA and CDR2 FQGNSA. Trimming stripped 5 bases from V and 6 bases from J, with 12 bases between. The CDR3 is made up of 13 amino acids. For the CDR3, the DNA is TGTGCCAGCAGCCAGCCTAGTCTGGATACGCAGTATTTT. It codes for CASSQPSLDTQYF.

This clonotype was observed a few times. The V gene is TRBV15, the J gene TRBJ1-2; D remains ambiguous. Trimming removed 0 bases at V and 6 bases at J, with 14 bases between. The length of the CDR3 is 15 residues. The germline V gene has CDR1 LNHNV and CDR2 YYDKDF (reference sequence). The CDR3 reads CATSRDLQPANGYTF. The CDR3 DNA reads as TGTGCCACCAGCAGAGATTTACAGCCTGCTAATGGCTACACCTTC.

This clonotype was observed at least ten times. The rearrangement uses TRBV7-2 and TRBJ2-3; D ambiguous. CDR1 and CDR2 from the germline V gene are SGHTA and FQGNSA. This CDR3 comprises 15 residues. Trimming removed 5 bases from V and 0 bases from J, with 12 bases in between. The CDR3 DNA is TGTGCCAGCAGCCCCTGGCCTTTGAGCACAGATACGCAGTATTTT. Residues: CASSPWPLSTDTQYF.

The chain carries TRBV28 and TRBJ1-4; TRBD1 might be the D (5 bases). This CDR3 is 14 amino acids long. Trimming cost V 7 bases and J 7 bases, with 16 bases left between them. The germline gives CDR1 MDHEN, CDR2 SYDVKM. The CDR3, as DNA: TGTGCCAGCACCACCATAAGGGACGCTGAAAAACTGTTTTTT. Amino acids: CASTTIRDAEKLFF.

The rearrangement uses TRBV7-6 and TRBJ2-2; D perhaps matches TRBD2 (6 bases). The V end was cut by 3 bases, the J end by 5 bases, with 19 bases between. Germline assignment: CDR1 SGHVS and CDR2 FNYEAQ. This CDR3 comprises 17 residues. The CDR3 is CASSLNRPGSGTGELFF. The CDR3 DNA sequence: TGTGCCAGCAGCTTGAATCGCCCGGGCAGCGGGACCGGGGAGCTGTTTTTT.

The chain recombines TRBV12-3 or TRBV12-4 with TRBJ2-5, with D perhaps TRBD2 (6 bases). The CDR3 is 14 amino acids. Trimming shortened V by 5 bases and J by 5 bases, and 15 bases separated the two germline ends. In DNA, the CDR3 is TGTGCCAGCAGTCAAGTGGGGGGATTCGAGACCCAGTACTTC. Amino acid sequence: CASSQVGGFETQYF.

The V gene is TRBV4-1, the J gene TRBJ2-6, with a tentative D call TRBD1 (5 bases). CDR1 and CDR2 (germline): MGHRA, YSYEKL. This CDR3 has 20 amino acids. Trimming shortened V by 0 bases and J by 4 bases, and 22 bases separated the two germline ends. The CDR3 DNA reads as TGCGCCAGCAGCCAAGAGGGGCTTTCAAGGGGCGCAAGGGGGGCCAACGTCCTGACTTTC. Translation gives CASSQEGLSRGARGANVLTF.